The TCR beta chain under discussion was sequenced for a study of vaccination and CD4 T cells after COVID-19. Study overall: Median time from second vaccine dose to sampling was just over 70 days (14 to 241).

Treatment defined: roughly 11-day PBMC culture with coronavirus spike peptide pools or control peptides (ViraFEST assay). PBMC cultures, at 1.5 million to 2.5 million cells per well, received about 10 IU/ml IL-2 and 8 to 10 ug/ml peptide pools. Cultured CD4+ T cells had their DNA profiled by the Oncomine TCR Beta short-read assay. TCRdb ran MiXCR on the PCR reads and lists one entry per CDR3 protein. The table records some 20,000 distinct CDR3 sequences, roughly 56% of them present only once. A word on this clonotype: What it binds is not known.

Trimming took 6 bases from V and 4 from J; bases not matched to a gene: 4. The CDR3 has 14 residues. Germline V gene data show CDR1 as MGHRA and CDR2 as YSYEKL. The TCR originated in a human donor who had recovered from COVID-19. The V and J genes are TRBV4-1 and TRBJ2-1; 9 bases line up with TRBD1. Sequencing was carried out using CD4+ T cells from blood, cultured in vitro. CDR3 amino acids: CASRAGTGYNEQFF. DNA for the CDR3: TGCGCCAGCAGGGCCGGGACAGGGTACAATGAGCAGTTCTTC.